This T cell receptor beta chain was identified during a study of patients and donors after allogeneic stem cell transplantation. The CDR3 spans 15 residues. Germline loops: CDR1 SGHVS, CDR2 FQNEAQ. Trimming removed 4 bases from V and 0 bases from J, with 12 bases in between. This clonotype was observed at least ten times. Via MiXCR, TCRdb re-called the RT-PCR reads, giving one row per CDR3 protein. The data hold more than 150,000 distinct CDR3 sequences, with approximately 41% observed a single time. The chain links TRBV7-8 to TRBJ1-1; TRBD1 might be the D (6 bases). Sequenced: blood, either unsorted or a sorted T cell fraction (not recorded which). The clonotype originates from a human donor who was either an allogeneic HSCT recipient or a stem cell or donor lymphocyte infusion donor (not recorded which). It is not recorded whose cells these are; they may come from a transplant donor. The DNA of the CDR3 is TGTGCCAGCAGCTATCTAGGGACACTGAACACTGAAGCTTTCTTT. Amino acids: CASSYLGTLNTEAFF.